What follows are 2 T cell receptor beta chains derived from one specimen sequenced in a study of OX40 agonist ivuxolimab in advanced cancers. Sequencing was performed with immunoSEQ multiplex PCR; in TCRdb, only in-frame clones are kept and a portion is missing. The sample carries 22,000 or so clones, roughly four fifths recorded once. The source was CD4+ or CD8+ T cells sorted from blood, collected in a trial of the OX40 agonist ivuxolimab. These receptors were collected from an adult with an advanced solid tumor such as melanoma, head and neck, liver or kidney cancer.

The chain employs TRBV19 and TRBJ1-2, with 10 bases matching TRBD1. With V trimmed by 6 bases and J by 6 bases, 1 base remained unmatched. The CDR3 length is 12 residues. Germline V gene lookup returns CDR1 LNHDA and CDR2 SQIVND (reference sequence). The CDR3 region is CASRTGGHGYTF. The CDR3, as DNA: TGTGCCAGTAGGACAGGGGGCCATGGCTACACCTTC.

The rearrangement links TRBV4-2 to TRBJ2-3; 10 bases are shared with TRBD2. J was trimmed by 2 bases and V by 4 bases; bases with no gene match: 15. Germline V gene lookup returns CDR1 LGHNA and CDR2 YNFKEQ. The CDR3 runs to 19 residues. DNA of the CDR3: TGTGCCAGCAGCCGCGATGTGCTAGCGGGAGCCTCTTTCACAGATACGCAGTATTTT. Protein sequence: CASSRDVLAGASFTDTQYF.